This paragraph covers one T cell receptor beta chain sequence. No antigen is known for it. Base qualities are missing; no much larger clone stands one base away. The library was made by the immunoSEQ multiplex PCR assay. The multiplex PCR relied on a mix of 60 forward primers for TCR Vbeta segments and 13 reverse primers for TCR Jbeta segments. The CDR3 region of rearranged TCR beta genes was amplified from genomic DNA with a multiplex PCR assay. On the Illumina HiSeq System, the amplified TCR beta libraries were sequenced as 87-base-pair reads. The published analysis was carried out like this. A later analysis tallied around 87 million unique TCR beta chains across the approximately 670 repertoires, and some 10 million of those chains were shared by two or more donors. A nearest-neighbor algorithm error-corrected the raw reads and collapsed the reads into unique sequences, merging closely related sequences to remove PCR and sequencing errors. CDR3 sequences were aligned to IMGT reference sequences to assign V, D and J gene segments. Each retained sequence needed at least a six-nucleotide match to both a V gene segment and a J gene segment. Rearrangements were classified as productive when the CDR3 lacked stop codons and remained in frame with V and J, and all other rearrangements were classified as non-productive. Following IMGT convention, CDR3 was defined as the stretch from the second conserved V-encoded cysteine up to the conserved J-encoded phenylalanine. Sequences without an unambiguous match to a single V gene segment were excluded from the earlier analysis of a few hundred of the donors. In an earlier analysis of approximately 500 of the donors, a V segment was called functional when productive rearrangements were above 56.7%, and segregating when the standard deviation between donors exceeded 5%. To diagnose cytomegalovirus status from the catalog of TCR beta chain sequences, a statistical classification framework was built. In a later analysis, V and J genes were assigned by comparing TCR nucleotide sequences against IMGT/GENE-DB human TR gene sequences. Using the TCRdist pipeline, a later analysis assigned CDR3 sequences along with most-parsimonious VDJ recombination scenarios. In a later analysis, each TCR beta chain was defined by its CDR3 amino acid sequence together with its V-gene family, and reads lacking a unique V-gene family were excluded. A later analysis removed 500 to 600 highly shared, low-generation-probability nucleotide sequences to deal with suspected cross-contamination and a sequencing artifact. In a later analysis, a clonal expansion index was calculated for each public chain from normalized within-repertoire ranks of inferred template counts. In a later analysis, generation probabilities were computed using a VDJ recombination model fitted to out-of-frame rearrangements, and the results were checked against IGoR. Hypergeometric tests were used in a later analysis to score TCR-TCR, TCR-HLA and TCR-CMV co-occurrence, with a repertoire-size bias correction applied to the TCR pairs. To estimate false discovery rates, a later analysis permuted the HLA or CMV assignments 20 times. In a later analysis, co-occurring TCRs were grouped using DBSCAN, and TCRdist sequence similarity was added for clustering within HLA-allele-positive subsets. Co-occurrence clustering excluded repertoires with fewer than 30,000 or more than 120,000 public chains, plus five with anomalous nucleotide sharing. Entries here come from immuneACCESS through TCRdb and include only in-frame sequences with V and J called. Some clones fail to appear in such tables; in the studies checked, an unresolved V gene covers under half of the shortfall, and the cause of the remainder is unknown. V, J and clone size were drawn from that table, and D and trimming were deduced from the DNA. Across this sample there are fewer than 140,000 clones, with roughly 80% seen only once. Roughly 3.7% of the sample goes to the ten largest clones.

The CDR3 numbers 16 residues from cysteine through phenylalanine. The read is trimmed to its CDR3 DNA, 48 bases read in frame from base 1. Trimming removed 5 bases from V and 5 bases from J; the gene matches leave 13 bases unexplained. CDR1 and CDR2 were assigned from the germline V gene as SGHVS and FQNEAQ. The cohort was made up of 500 to 850 healthy bone marrow donors. At the time of sampling, every cohort member was nominally healthy, though immune exposures that went unrecorded were likely present. The donor tested CMV seronegative, placing the donor among the 352 seronegative members of the cohort. Every donor gave a peripheral blood sample, and the peripheral blood mononuclear cells from that sample were used for TCR beta sequencing. The Qiagen DNeasy Blood Extraction Kit was used to extract genomic DNA from the blood cell samples. This record belongs to a study of cytomegalovirus exposure and HLA in healthy donors (dated by TCRdb to about 2017). General notes on the study: In an earlier analysis of roughly 500 of the donors, 276 Gb of sequence data and approximately 120 million unique TCR beta sequences from roughly 180 million T cells were reported. The study profiled the T cell repertoires of 666 subjects by immunosequencing and related them to cytomegalovirus serostatus. To predict cytomegalovirus infection status, the study brought together high-throughput TCR immunosequencing, statistical association of individual TCRs with disease status, and machine learning. Among the 398 genotyped donors, approximately 82% belonged to the genetic ancestry cluster associated with self-reported Caucasian donors. An early release that covered 500 to 800 HLA-typed donors contained around 300 gigabases of sequencing data and roughly 84 million unique TCR sequences. In a later genetic analysis, genome-wide SNP genotypes for about 55% of the roughly 700 donors were used, and that subset was treated as a discovery cohort. Roughly 5 DR-DQ haplotypes were handled as single units for association and clustering, since linkage in the cohort was strong. Every discovery cohort repertoire had been produced on one sequencing platform. Rather than drawing on any new phenotypic data, the later analysis identified candidate immune exposures from TCR beta sequences and the way those sequences occurred across donors. Across about 380 genotyped donors of the cohort, an average of approximately 220,000 unique TCR beta nucleotide sequences per donor were sequenced, and approximately 17% of those sequences were non-productive. The number of donors typed differed by locus, with roughly 620-640 for A, B, C, DRB1 and DQB1, about 500 for DQA1, 606 for DPA1, and around 460 for DPB1. A later analysis re-analyzed previously published TCR beta repertoires from 666 donors and added high-resolution HLA genotyping to study TCR occurrence patterns. An earlier analysis of approximately 630 of the donors applied high-throughput TCR beta sequencing to assess whether each TCR beta V gene segment acted as functional or pseudogenic. A separate validation cohort of roughly 110 different subjects was used in addition to the roughly 700-subject first cohort. Class I and class II HLA loci were covered by the typing at four-digit resolution. Donor age, sex, ethnicity and CMV serostatus were collected together with the repertoire data. The study aimed to test whether signatures of past pathogen exposure could be identified by cataloging public T cell receptors.

Beyond this particular receptor, the publication reports: Because counts were too low, around 17 rarely observed V segments, including chromosome 9 orphons, were left out of the earlier analysis of approximately 500 of the donors. Roughly uniform sequencing depth across donors was assumed in presence/absence analyses, although this assumption may not hold. A further reported finding was that TCR beta sequences accurately predicted the HLA-A and HLA-B alleles for most subjects in the first cohort. Because some donors lacked HLA typing at each locus, the association tests relied only on the typed subset. According to a later analysis, most CMV-associated TCR beta chains appeared to be HLA-restricted, and the HLA associations seemed to be driven largely by CMV exposure. This cohort had only TCR beta chains sequenced, and the lack of alpha or paired-chain data limited which features could be detected. Most TCR sequences were observed very rarely across donors, whereas some public TCRs were present in many individuals. The authors suggested that the approach could potentially be generalized to other disease states and immunological phenotypes. Several of the top co-occurrence clusters appeared to be linked to parvovirus B19, influenza, CMV and Epstein-Barr virus, according to a later analysis. According to a later analysis, TCR association rates differed among HLA loci, with DRB1 alleles showing the most associated TCRs and HLA-C alleles showing the fewest. Three of the identified cytomegalovirus-associated TCR beta chains were confirmed in vitro to be specific for cytomegalovirus antigens. Some IMGT-functional V segments, including TRBV6-2 and TRBV6-3, could not be distinguished by the 87-base-pair reads and were therefore excluded. For the cohort, immune exposure information was limited to CMV serostatus. Compared with equally common non-associated chains, HLA-associated TCR beta chains in a later analysis were more clonally expanded and had lower generation probabilities. In a later genetic analysis, fewer N-insertions in productive TCRs were reported among donors in an Asian-associated ancestry cluster than the roughly 700-donor mean. V-gene and J-gene trimming of TCR beta chains was associated with a missense DCLRE1C variant in a later genetic analysis, and the association was replicated in an independent cohort. The sequencing pipeline was judged likely to have produced a cluster of highly shared sequence variants as a technical artifact. Assigning TCR associations to individual alleles was difficult when HLA alleles, especially DR and DQ, strongly co-occurred. Linkage disequilibrium might explain the correlated functional status among segregating V segments, but an unknown experimental factor could not be ruled out. In an earlier analysis of 587 of the donors, most TCR beta V segments appeared in productive rearrangements about 90% or about 30% of the time, broadly matching IMGT annotations. A later analysis associated 16,951 TCR beta sequences with specific HLA alleles at a false discovery rate of 0.05. In both the original and validation cohorts, the classifier was reported to diagnose cytomegalovirus status with high specificity and sensitivity. The study gave a list of more than 150 TCR beta chains associated with cytomegalovirus.

Input material: PBMCs. The chain uses TRBV7-8 and TRBJ2-3, with 7 bases aligning to TRBD1. The TCR comes from a man in his sixties in good health and CMV-seronegative. At the DNA level, the sequence is TGTGCCAGCAGCCTGGGACAGTGGGGTGCGGTAGATACGCAGTATTTT. Its amino acids are CASSLGQWGAVDTQYF.